This T cell receptor beta chain appears in the sequencing data of a study of cytomegalovirus exposure and HLA in healthy donors (dated by TCRdb to about 2017). About the study as a whole: According to a later analysis, one platform produced both the approximately 110 validation repertoires and the 700 or so repertoires of the first cohort. The study combined high-throughput TCR immunosequencing, statistical association of individual TCRs with disease status, and machine learning to predict cytomegalovirus infection status. The study aimed to test whether cataloging public T cell receptors could reveal signatures of past pathogen exposure. Besides the first cohort of approximately 670 subjects, a separate validation cohort made up of 90 to 150 different subjects was used.

The research as a whole found: A later analysis had no HLA typing for the validation cohort, so co-occurrence there was scored across all 110 or so repertoires. A total of 150 or so TCR beta chains were listed by the study as associated with cytomegalovirus. The classifier was reported to diagnose cytomegalovirus status with high specificity and sensitivity in both the original and validation cohorts. Most TCR sequences were seen in very few donors, while some public TCRs were found in many individuals. In vitro tests confirmed that three of the cytomegalovirus-associated TCR beta chains recognize cytomegalovirus antigens. Of the cluster scores, around 95% were above 0 in a later analysis, which found that TCRs clustered in the first cohort also tended to co-occur in the 120 validation repertoires. The authors suggested that the approach could potentially be generalized to other disease states and immunological phenotypes.

CDR1 and CDR2 are drawn from the germline V gene: MNHEY, SVGAGI. Here V drops 7 bases and J drops 1 base, and the junction holds 8 bases not matched to any gene. Including the terminal cysteine and phenylalanine, the CDR3 comprises 15 residues. CDR3 DNA is the only sequence kept; it has 45 bases, read in frame from the first base. Donors formed part of the validation cohort, which comprised over a hundred subjects and was distinct from the first cohort of 666 subjects. The library was made by the immunoSEQ multiplex PCR assay. Regarding the original processing steps: To diagnose cytomegalovirus status from the catalog of TCR beta chain sequences, a statistical classification framework was built. TCRdb limited this immuneACCESS table to in-frame rearrangements with V and J called. A share of clones is missing; checked studies link under half to unresolved V genes, and the rest is unexplained. The V and J calls and clone size come from that table; D and trimming were worked out from the DNA. This sample comprises 250,000 to 350,000 clones, approximately 86% of them detected only once. The top ten clones comprise approximately 0.95% of the sample.

Turning to this clone: Its antigen is still unknown. Per-nucleotide qualities are absent, and no much larger clonotype sits a single base away.

The source of this sequence is a man aged 25 to 40 in good health and CMV-seronegative. The V and J segments used are TRBV6-5 and TRBJ2-5, with TRBD2 matching 8 junction bases. Sequenced material: PBMCs. In nucleotide form, the sequence is TGTGCCAGCAACCGCGCGGGGGGCCTCCAAGAGACCCAGTACTTC. Translated, it gives CASNRAGGLQETQYF.